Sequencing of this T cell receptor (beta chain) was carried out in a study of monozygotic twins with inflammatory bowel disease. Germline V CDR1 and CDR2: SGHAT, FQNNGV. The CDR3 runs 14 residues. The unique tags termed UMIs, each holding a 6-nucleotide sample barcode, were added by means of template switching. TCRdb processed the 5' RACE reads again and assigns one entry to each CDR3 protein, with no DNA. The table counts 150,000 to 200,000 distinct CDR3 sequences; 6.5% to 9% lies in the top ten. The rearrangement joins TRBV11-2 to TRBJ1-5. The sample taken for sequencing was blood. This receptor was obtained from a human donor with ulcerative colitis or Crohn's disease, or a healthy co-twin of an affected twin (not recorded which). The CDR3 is CASSLAGVRQPQHF.